A single sample is the source of the 12 T cell receptor beta chains below, sequenced in a study of T cells after posttransplantation cyclophosphamide. The assay was immunoSEQ multiplex PCR, and TCRdb's table has in-frame clones only and misses some. The sample lists about 28,000 clones; 75% to 90% were seen once. What was sequenced was PBMCs. All receptors derive from a man aged 45 to 65.

The chain uses TRBV29-1 and TRBJ2-7; a possible D gene is TRBD1 (5 bases). The CDR3 loop spans 14 amino acids. Trimming removed 7 bases at V and 3 bases at J, with 19 bases between. Germline V gives CDR1 SQVTM, CDR2 ANQGSEA. The CDR3 DNA follows: TGCAGCGCGACCCCTGGGCAGGGTTACTACGAGCAGTACTTC. It translates to CSATPGQGYYEQYF.

This chain uses TRBV9 with TRBJ2-5; 10 bases are a match to TRBD1. CDR1 SGDLS and CDR2 YYNGEE come from the germline V gene. The CDR3 contains 14 residues. V lost 4 bases, J lost 4 bases, and 4 bases stayed unmatched. This CDR3 is CASSLGQGGETQYF. DNA for the CDR3: TGTGCCAGCAGCTTAGGACAGGGGGGAGAGACCCAGTACTTC.

The chain has TRBV7-2 and TRBJ2-1; a possible D gene is TRBD2 (6 bases). The V gene's germline CDR1 is SGHTA and CDR2 FQGNSA. V dropped 1 base and J dropped 0 bases, with 7 bases sitting between them. The CDR3 has 15 residues. The CDR3 nucleotides are TGTGCCAGCAGCTTAGACGGGAGCTCCTACAATGAGCAGTTCTTC. Translating it yields CASSLDGSSYNEQFF.

This chain joins TRBV27 and TRBJ1-2; 9 nucleotides align to TRBD1. This CDR3 contains 14 residues. J was trimmed by 0 bases and V by 10 bases; bases with no gene match: 6. Germline-derived CDR1 and CDR2 are MNHEY and SMNVEV (reference sequence). CDR3 nucleotide sequence: TGTGCCACTCGACAGGGGGTTACTAACTATGGCTACACCTTC. Its protein product is CATRQGVTNYGYTF.

In this sample, this clone turned up a few times. CDR3 sequence (DNA): TGTGCCACATCCGGGACTAGTTCCGGGGAGCTGTTTTTT. Translated, it gives CATSGTSSGELFF. This chain connects TRBV27 to TRBJ2-2; 8 bases map to TRBD2. V was clipped by 10 bases and J by 6 bases; unmatched bases: 7. This CDR3 is built from 13 residues. Germline V lookup: CDR1 MNHEY, CDR2 SMNVEV (reference sequence).

The chain couples TRBV6-5 to TRBJ2-6, with D perhaps matching TRBD2 (5 bases). Germline V gene lookup returns CDR1 MNHEY and CDR2 SVGAGI. The CDR3 extends over 15 amino acids. The V gene lost 2 bases and the J gene lost 1 base, with 6 bases spanning the gap. Here the CDR3 reads CASSYGGSGANVLTF. The CDR3, as DNA: TGTGCCAGCAGTTACGGCGGGTCTGGGGCCAACGTCCTGACTTTC.

The chain employs TRBV10-3 and TRBJ2-3; tentatively, D is TRBD2 (5 bases). This CDR3 has 14 residues. V lost 4 bases, J lost 0 bases, and 8 bases lay in between. Germline loops: CDR1 ENHRY, CDR2 SYGVKD. Written as DNA, the CDR3 is TGTGCCATCAGTGCGGGGTATAGCACAGATACGCAGTATTTT. Translated, it gives CAISAGYSTDTQYF.

The chain joins TRBV28 to TRBJ1-2; D ambiguous. The V gene's germline CDR1 is MDHEN and CDR2 SYDVKM. The CDR3 is 15 residues long. V lost 1 base and J lost 7, with 16 bases in between. In DNA, the CDR3 is TGTGCCAGCAGTTTATCGAGTGCGGGAATGGGTGGCTACACCTTC. Its protein product is CASSLSSAGMGGYTF.

The chain recombines TRBV2 with TRBJ2-3; 8 bases map to TRBD1. With 6 bases clipped from V and 0 bases from J, the junction kept 2 bases outside the gene matches. CDR1 and CDR2 (germline): SNHLY, FYNNEI. The CDR3 loop spans 14 amino acids. Here the CDR3 reads CASSQGASTDTQYF. CDR3 DNA sequence: TGTGCCAGCAGCCAGGGGGCTAGCACAGATACGCAGTATTTT.

Concerning this clone itself: Other DNA sequences in this specimen translate into the identical CDR3. This chain's CDR3 is CASSFLAGGNPGELFF. CDR3 bases: TGTGCCAGCAGCTTCCTAGCGGGAGGGAATCCCGGGGAGCTGTTTTTT. V gene TRBV11-2 combines with J gene TRBJ2-2; 12 bases are shared with TRBD2. The trim removed 3 bases at V and 6 bases at J, leaving 5 bases unmatched. CDR1 and CDR2 from the germline V gene are SGHAT and FQNNGV. The CDR3 sequence is 16 residues long.

The rearrangement uses TRBV5-4 and TRBJ2-7; TRBD1 agrees at 8 bases. V was pared by 4 bases and J by 0 bases, with 3 bases of the junction left unmatched. Germline V gene lookup returns CDR1 SGHNT and CDR2 YYREEE (reference sequence). The CDR3 length is 14 residues. The CDR3 coding sequence is TGTGCCAGCAGCCGACAGGGGAGCTCCTACGAGCAGTACTTC. Protein product: CASSRQGSSYEQYF.

The chain uses TRBV10-3 and TRBJ2-5, with a tentative D call TRBD1 (6 bases). CDR1 is ENHRY and CDR2 is SYGVKD in the germline V gene. Trimming removed 6 bases from V and 1 base from J, with 9 bases in between. CDR3 length: 13 amino acids. The CDR3 DNA reads as TGTGCCATCAGGACGGACAGCCAAGAGACCCAGTACTTC. Its translation is CAIRTDSQETQYF.